A single sample gave rise to the 26 T cell receptor beta chains below, sequenced in a study of T cell responses to AZD1222 COVID-19 vaccine. Sequencing used immunoSEQ multiplex PCR; TCRdb keeps in-frame clones, though not all of them. In the table there are 170,000 or so clones, 75% to 95% of which are singletons. The sequences come from peripheral blood, collected on day 0 of AZD1222 vaccination. The receptor source for this set is an adult in good health.

The J gene is TRBJ1-2, the V gene TRBV3-1 (or the pseudogene TRBV3-2); 7 bases are a match to TRBD1. This CDR3 contains 13 residues. Germline V CDR1 and CDR2: LGHDT, YNNKEL (reference sequence). V shed 6 bases, J shed 4 bases, and the junction held 5 bases outside the gene matches. Here the CDR3 reads CASRLRTGYGYTF. In DNA form, the CDR3 reads TGTGCCAGCAGGCTTAGGACAGGCTATGGCTACACCTTC.

The chain uses TRBV6-5 and TRBJ1-1, with TRBD1 as a possible D gene (6 bases). The CDR3 runs to 14 residues. In germline, CDR1 is MNHEY, CDR2 SVGAGI. V was cut by 6 bases and J by 3 bases, with 14 bases left in between. CDR3 bases: TGTGCCAGCAGATACACAGGGTCGGACACTGAAGCTTTCTTT. Protein product: CASRYTGSDTEAFF.

The rearrangement joins TRBV10-3 to TRBJ1-3; perhaps TRBD1 as D (5 bases). Trimming took 3 bases from V and 4 from J, leaving 13 bases between them. CDR3 length: 15 residues. Germline V gene sequence: CDR1 ENHRY, CDR2 SYGVKD. CDR3 nucleotide sequence: TGTGCCATCAGTGATGTGGGGCCAGCGGGAAACACCATATATTTT. It yields the protein CAISDVGPAGNTIYF.

This clone was counted between two and nine times. The same CDR3 can be traced to other DNA sequences in this sample. The chain employs TRBV7-8 and TRBJ1-6; unclear D gene. Germline CDR1 SGHVS, CDR2 FQNEAQ. This CDR3 contains 14 residues. V was cut by 3 bases and J by 4 bases, with 7 bases left in between. The CDR3 DNA reads TGTGCCAGCAGCTTGTCCGGTTATAATTCACCCCTCCACTTT. Protein product: CASSLSGYNSPLHF.

The chain joins TRBV28 to TRBJ1-5; D is unclear. CDR3 size: 12 residues. CDR1 and CDR2 (germline): MDHEN, SYDVKM. Trimming cost V 9 bases and J 6 bases, with 12 bases left between them. This CDR3 is CASAPDSQPQHF. The CDR3 DNA reads as TGTGCCAGTGCCCCCGATTCTCAGCCCCAGCATTTT.

The gene calls are TRBV2 and TRBJ2-7; 12 bases map to TRBD2. Looked up from germline, CDR1 is SNHLY and CDR2 is FYNNEI. The CDR3 sequence is 14 residues long. V lost 6 bases and J lost 4; bases outside the gene matches: 4. The chain's CDR3 is CASRRTSGAYEQYF. The CDR3 region has the DNA TGTGCCAGCAGGAGGACTAGCGGGGCTTACGAGCAGTACTTC.

V gene TRBV6-5 combines with J gene TRBJ1-6; 8 bases line up with TRBD1. CDR1 and CDR2 (germline): MNHEY, SVGAGI. This CDR3 region has 14 residues. V trimming: 4 bases; J trimming: 9 bases; junction bases outside the gene matches: 5. This CDR3 is CASSLRQGLSPLHF. Written as DNA, the CDR3 is TGTGCCAGCAGTTTACGACAGGGGCTTTCACCCCTCCACTTT.

The chain carries TRBV5-1 and TRBJ1-2, with D possibly TRBD1 on 5 matching bases. The CDR3 runs 14 residues. The germline CDR1 and CDR2 sequences are SGHRS and YFSETQ. V shed 0 bases and J shed 3 bases, with 9 bases lying between them. The CDR3 region is CASSLATGDYGYTF. The CDR3 DNA is TGCGCCAGCAGCTTGGCCACGGGGGACTATGGCTACACCTTC.

This clone appeared once. The chain recombines TRBV5-1 with TRBJ1-3; perhaps TRBD1 as D (5 bases). V lost 1 base and J 0 bases, leaving 17 bases between the germline ends. The CDR3 contains 18 residues. Germline CDR1 SGHRS, CDR2 YFSETQ. For the CDR3, the DNA is TGCGCCAGCAGCTTGAAACCCGGTTCAGGGAACTCTGGAAACACCATATATTTT. Encoded protein: CASSLKPGSGNSGNTIYF.

The J gene is TRBJ1-3, the V gene TRBV18; TRBD1 aligns across 9 bases. The CDR3 is 16 residues long. The V and J ends lost 3 bases and 0 bases, in that order; junction bases with no gene match: 3. The germline gives CDR1 KGHSH, CDR2 LQKENI. DNA of the CDR3: TGTGCCAGCTCACCGGGACAGGGAACCTCTGGAAACACCATATATTTT. Protein product: CASSPGQGTSGNTIYF.

The V and J genes are TRBV28 and TRBJ2-7, with 7 bases aligning to TRBD2. V lost 7 bases, J lost 6 bases, and 9 bases stayed unmatched. This CDR3 spans 13 amino acids. Germline CDR1 is MDHEN and CDR2 is SYDVKM. The CDR3 bases are TGTGCCAGCATAGATGGCAGGGAGGGCGAGCAGTACTTC. Its translation is CASIDGREGEQYF. Drawing the rest from reference TRBV28 and TRBJ2-7, the complete variable domain is DVKVTQSSRYLVKRTGEKVFLECVQDMDHENMFWYRQDPGLGLRLIYFSYDVKMKEKGDIPEGYSVSREKKERFSLILESASTNQTSMYLCASIDGREGEQYFGPGTRLTVT.

This chain connects TRBV19 to TRBJ2-1, with 10 bases matching TRBD2. The CDR3 is made up of 16 amino acids. V trimming: 7 bases; J trimming: 8 bases; junction bases outside the gene matches: 14. CDR1 is LNHDA, CDR2 SQIVND, per germline (reference sequence). CDR3 residues: CASTRRAGGRVYEQFF. The CDR3 DNA follows: TGTGCCAGTACGAGAAGAGCGGGGGGGCGGGTCTATGAGCAGTTCTTC.

The chain employs TRBV5-1 and TRBJ1-1, with a tentative D call TRBD1 (5 bases). V lost 0 bases to trimming and J lost 8 bases, with 11 bases between them. CDR3 size: 13 residues. The V gene's germline CDR1 is SGHRS and CDR2 YFSETQ. CDR3 sequence reads: CASSLGQGGEAFF. The CDR3 DNA sequence: TGCGCCAGCAGCTTGGGTCAGGGAGGGGAAGCTTTCTTT.

The gene calls are TRBV28 and TRBJ1-1; no clear D. Trimming pared 0 bases from V and 4 bases from J, leaving 21 bases between. The CDR3 extends over 18 amino acids. Germline V gene data show CDR1 as MDHEN and CDR2 as SYDVKM. The CDR3 nucleotides read TGTGCCAGCAGTTTATGGCGGAGGGAAGAGTTTAGAGTCACTGAAGCTTTCTTT. Translated: CASSLWRREEFRVTEAFF.

This chain connects TRBV11-2 to TRBJ2-4; 7 bases are shared with TRBD1. Germline trimming cut 3 bases from V and 7 bases from J; bases unmatched to any gene: 6. CDR1 SGHAT and CDR2 FQNNGV come from the germline V gene. The CDR3 has 14 residues. The chain's CDR3 is CASSLGTVRNIQYF. The CDR3 DNA is TGTGCCAGCAGCTTGGGGACAGTGAGGAACATTCAGTACTTC.

V gene TRBV27 combines with J gene TRBJ1-6; 8 bases match TRBD1. Trimming took 4 bases from V and 4 from J; bases not matched to a gene: 12. CDR3 size: 18 residues. CDR1 is MNHEY, CDR2 SMNVEV, per germline (reference sequence). CDR3 residues: CASSSTPPTGEYNSPLHF. Written as DNA, the CDR3 is TGTGCCAGCAGTTCCACCCCCCCGACAGGGGAGTATAATTCACCCCTCCACTTT.

This chain connects TRBV5-5 to TRBJ1-5; D remains ambiguous. The V end lost 0 bases, the J end lost 4 bases, and 8 bases lay between the germline ends. The germline V gene has CDR1 SGHKS and CDR2 YYEKEE (reference sequence). The CDR3 is 14 residues long. The CDR3 coding sequence is TGTGCCAGCAGCTTGGGCAGTATTAATCAGCCCCAGCATTTT. It codes for CASSLGSINQPQHF.

This rearrangement joins TRBV9 to TRBJ2-5; 7 nucleotides align to TRBD2. Unmatched junction bases numbered 12, after V lost 5 bases and J lost 2 bases. CDR1 and CDR2 (germline): SGDLS, YYNGEE. There are 16 residues in the CDR3. CDR3 sequence reads: CASSRGPGGRQETQYF. The DNA for the CDR3 is TGTGCCAGCAGTCGCGGCCCGGGGGGACGGCAAGAGACCCAGTACTTC. Using reference TRBV9 and TRBJ2-5 for the parts outside the CDR3, the full variable domain is DSGVTQTPKHLITATGQRVTLRCSPRSGDLSVYWYQQSLDQGLQFLIQYYNGEERAKGNILERFSAQQFPDLHSELNLSSLELGDSALYFCASSRGPGGRQETQYFGPGTRLLVL.

The chain couples TRBV11-3 to TRBJ1-6; D is uncertain. Germline V gives CDR1 SGHNT, CDR2 YENEEA. Trimming removed 0 bases from V and 10 bases from J, with 7 bases in between. CDR3 length equals 13 residues. CDR3 DNA sequence: TGTGCCAGCAGCTTAGAATCCAACTCACCCCTCCACTTT. Translation gives CASSLESNSPLHF.

The chain employs TRBV12-5 and TRBJ2-1, with 9 bases fitting TRBD2. Germline V lookup: CDR1 LGHNT, CDR2 FRNRAP. CDR3 length: 14 amino acids. With 3 bases clipped from V and 7 bases from J, the junction kept 4 bases outside the gene matches. The chain's CDR3 is CASGLAGGRNEQFF. The CDR3 DNA reads as TGTGCTAGTGGTTTAGCGGGGGGTCGGAATGAGCAGTTCTTC.

The chain recombines TRBV7-2 with TRBJ2-1; D unclear. V gave up 5 bases and J gave up 8 bases, with 13 bases separating them. The CDR3 has 13 amino acids. CDR1 is SGHTA and CDR2 is FQGNSA in the germline V gene. CDR3 DNA: TGTGCCAGCAGCATTGGTCGGAGCGATGAGCAGTTCTTC. Protein: CASSIGRSDEQFF.

V and J are TRBV5-1 and TRBJ1-2; 7 nucleotides align to TRBD1. The CDR3 loop spans 15 amino acids. V lost 2 bases, J lost 6 bases, and 10 bases stayed unmatched. In germline, CDR1 is SGHRS, CDR2 YFSETQ. The CDR3 sequence is CASSFISGGEDGYTF. CDR3 nucleotide sequence: TGCGCCAGCAGCTTCATTTCAGGGGGTGAAGATGGCTACACCTTC.

This clone was observed a few times. The chain has TRBV6-5 and TRBJ1-6; no clear D. This CDR3 has 12 residues. Trimming removed 4 bases at V and 10 bases at J, with 8 bases between. Germline CDR1 MNHEY, CDR2 SVGAGI. The CDR3 region has the DNA TGTGCCAGCAGTTTCCTCAGGTCACCCCTCCACTTT. Protein product: CASSFLRSPLHF.

The chain carries TRBV30 and TRBJ2-7; D is uncertain. From germline, CDR1 is GTSNPN and CDR2 SVGIG (reference sequence). This CDR3 has 11 amino acids. Trimming removed 5 bases from V and 3 bases from J, with 8 bases in between. CDR3 bases: TGTGCCTGGGGAACAATCTACGAGCAGTACTTC. Encoded protein: CAWGTIYEQYF.

The chain combines TRBV24-1 with TRBJ2-3; D might be TRBD2 (5 bases). Germline lookup yields CDR1 KGHDR and CDR2 SFDVKD. The CDR3 spans 16 residues. V was pared by 4 bases and J by 3 bases, with 16 bases between. CDR3 protein: CATSETGSSYTDTQYF. The CDR3, as DNA: TGTGCCACCAGTGAAACGGGGTCATCTTATACAGATACGCAGTATTTT.

V gene TRBV28 combines with J gene TRBJ2-7, with 7 bases aligning to TRBD2. CDR3 length: 14 amino acids. The ends lost 8 bases at V and 0 bases at J; junction bases unmatched: 7. CDR1 and CDR2 (germline): MDHEN, SYDVKM. The CDR3 coding sequence is TGTGCCAGCGGGGGGGACCCAGACTCCTACGAGCAGTACTTC. Its translation: CASGGDPDSYEQYF.